This TCR beta chain derives from a study of CD8 T cells in Susac syndrome. A quantity of roughly 0.5 to 1 ug RNA underwent reverse transcription using random hexamers. A single record per CDR3 protein comes from TCRdb applying MiXCR to the immunoSEQ multiplex PCR reads. The sample lists hundreds of thousands of distinct CDR3 sequences; roughly 90% were seen once. The V and J ends lost 4 bases and 0 bases respectively, with 7 bases between them. The CDR3 consists of 14 residues. Looked up from germline, CDR1 is LNHDA and CDR2 is SQIVND (reference sequence). The receptor's source is a human donor with multiple sclerosis. The V call is TRBV19, the J call TRBJ2-1; no clear D. Sequenced sample: CD8+ T cells from PBMCs. The CDR3 DNA follows: TGTGCCAGTAGTACTGGTAGCTCCTACAATGAGCAGTTCTTC. Translation: CASSTGSSYNEQFF.